A selection of T cell receptor beta chains follows, all from one sample in a study of T cell responses to AZD1222 COVID-19 vaccine. Method: immunoSEQ multiplex PCR; TCRdb's copy keeps in-frame clones and lacks some. The table lists under 100,000 clones, around nine tenths of them singletons, with roughly 4.8% in the top ten. The material sequenced was peripheral blood, taken on day 0 of AZD1222 vaccination. Every receptor here comes from an adult in good health. Both conserved end residues are part of each CDR3. A D gene is named only where the DNA matches it firmly. The size field is filled for only some rows; it gives once, few, many or a size class.

-	TRBD2	TRBJ2-3	TRBV7-8	CASSSRGGSTDTQYF	TGTGCCAGCAGCTCACGGGGGGGTAGCACAGATACGCAGTATTTT
-	-	TRBJ1-3	TRBV5-5	CASSFERGNTIYF	TGTGCCAGCAGCTTCGAGCGCGGAAACACCATATATTTT
few	-	TRBJ1-5	TRBV7-2	CASSLGGAPNQPQHF	TGTGCCAGCAGCTTAGGAGGGGCCCCCAATCAGCCCCAGCATTTT
-	-	TRBJ1-5	TRBV24-1	CATARYSNQPQHF	TGTGCCACCGCGCGTTATAGCAATCAGCCCCAGCATTTT
-	-	TRBJ2-1	TRBV7-8	CASSLVVSGAFREQFF	TGTGCCAGCAGCTTAGTAGTTTCAGGCGCGTTTCGGGAGCAGTTCTTC
-	-	TRBJ1-2	TRBV3-1/TRBV3-2	CASSQGGGGTLYGYTF	TGTGCCAGCAGCCAAGGCGGCGGAGGGACACTCTATGGCTACACCTTC
-	-	TRBJ2-3	TRBV4-1	CASSQEEGDPSTDTQYF	TGCGCCAGCAGCCAAGAGGAGGGAGACCCTAGCACAGATACGCAGTATTTT
-	-	TRBJ2-7	TRBV5-3	CARSLYRRSSYEQYF	TGTGCCAGAAGCTTATACAGGCGCTCTTCCTACGAGCAGTACTTC
-	-	TRBJ1-2	TRBV28	CASSLAGFGYTF	TGTGCCAGCAGTTTGGCAGGCTTTGGCTACACCTTC
-	-	TRBJ1-5	TRBV2	CASAKGMNQPQHF	TGTGCCAGCGCTAAAGGGATGAATCAGCCCCAGCATTTT
-	-	TRBJ1-2	TRBV10-3	CAIGDKGQGNYGYTF	TGTGCCATCGGGGATAAGGGGCAGGGGAACTATGGCTACACCTTC
-	-	TRBJ1-3	TRBV10-3	CAIQGTGNTIYF	TGTGCCATTCAGGGGACTGGAAACACCATATATTTT
-	TRBD2	TRBJ2-1	TRBV28	CASSPDGLGGREQFF	TGTGCCAGCAGCCCGGACGGACTAGGCGGAAGGGAGCAGTTCTTC
-	-	TRBJ1-1	TRBV5-6	CASGQGWTEAFF	TGTGCCAGCGGACAAGGATGGACTGAAGCTTTCTTT
-	-	TRBJ1-4	TRBV6-5	CASSYRSGEKLFF	TGTGCCAGCAGTTACAGATCCGGTGAAAAACTGTTTTTT
-	TRBD1	TRBJ1-2	TRBV28	CASSFRDRGYTF	TGTGCCAGCAGTTTTCGGGACAGGGGGTACACCTTC
-	TRBD2	TRBJ2-7	TRBV19	CASSIDRTSGTYEQYF	TGTGCCAGTAGTATAGACCGGACTAGCGGCACCTACGAGCAGTACTTC
-	-	TRBJ2-3	TRBV6-5	CASRTGTDTQYF	TGTGCCAGCAGGACAGGCACAGATACGCAGTATTTT
-	-	TRBJ1-2	TRBV24-1	CATSDSTLGGYTF	TGTGCCACCAGTGATTCCACCTTGGGAGGCTACACCTTC
-	-	TRBJ1-1	TRBV2	CASRSVANTEAFF	TGTGCCAGCAGGAGTGTGGCGAACACTGAAGCTTTCTTT
-	-	TRBJ2-7	TRBV7-3	CASSPGTQVHEQYF	TGTGCCAGCTCCCCCGGGACTCAGGTCCACGAGCAGTACTTC
-	TRBD1	TRBJ1-1	TRBV5-1	CASSAQQGGTEAFF	TGCGCCAGCAGCGCCCAACAGGGGGGCACTGAAGCTTTCTTT
medium-sized	TRBD1	TRBJ1-1	TRBV7-8	CASSSYGTGNLNTEAFF	TGTGCCAGCAGCTCCTACGGGACAGGGAACCTTAACACTGAAGCTTTCTTT
few	-	TRBJ1-6	TRBV7-9	CASSLELAFSYNSPLHF	TGTGCCAGCAGCTTAGAGTTGGCGTTCTCCTATAATTCACCCCTCCACTTT
-	-	TRBJ1-5	TRBV29-1	CSVGEGRNQPQHF	TGCAGCGTTGGAGAGGGAAGGAATCAGCCCCAGCATTTT
-	TRBD2	TRBJ2-3	TRBV3-1/TRBV3-2	CASSQDIVAGSQYF	TGTGCCAGCAGCCAAGATATTGTAGCGGGGTCGCAGTATTTT
-	-	TRBJ2-2	TRBV5-1	CASSLPPGPNTGELFF	TGCGCCAGCAGCTTGCCCCCGGGACCGAACACCGGGGAGCTGTTTTTT